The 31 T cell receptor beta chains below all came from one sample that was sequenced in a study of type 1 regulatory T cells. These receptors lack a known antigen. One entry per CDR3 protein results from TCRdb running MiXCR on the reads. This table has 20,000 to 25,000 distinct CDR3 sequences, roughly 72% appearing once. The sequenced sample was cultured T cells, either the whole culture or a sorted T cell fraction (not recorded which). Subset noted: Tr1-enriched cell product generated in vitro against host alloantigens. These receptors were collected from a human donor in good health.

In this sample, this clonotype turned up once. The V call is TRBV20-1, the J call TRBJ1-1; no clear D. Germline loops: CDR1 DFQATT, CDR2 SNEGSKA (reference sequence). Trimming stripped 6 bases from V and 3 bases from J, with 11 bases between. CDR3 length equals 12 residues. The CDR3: CSASGFDTEAFF. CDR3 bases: TGCAGTGCGTCGGGTTTTGACACTGAAGCTTTCTTT.

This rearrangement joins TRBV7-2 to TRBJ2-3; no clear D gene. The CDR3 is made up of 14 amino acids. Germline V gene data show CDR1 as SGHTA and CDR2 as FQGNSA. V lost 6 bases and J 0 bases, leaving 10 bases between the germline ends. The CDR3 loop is CASRRGPSTDTQYF. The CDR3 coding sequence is TGTGCCAGCAGGAGAGGACCCAGCACAGATACGCAGTATTTT.

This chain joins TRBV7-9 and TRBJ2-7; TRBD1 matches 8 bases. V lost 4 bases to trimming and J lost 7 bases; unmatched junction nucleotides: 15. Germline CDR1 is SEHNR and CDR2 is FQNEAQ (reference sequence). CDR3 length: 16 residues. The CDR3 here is CASSSTKTGVLEEQYF. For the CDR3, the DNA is TGTGCCAGCAGCTCGACCAAGACAGGGGTGTTGGAAGAGCAGTACTTC.

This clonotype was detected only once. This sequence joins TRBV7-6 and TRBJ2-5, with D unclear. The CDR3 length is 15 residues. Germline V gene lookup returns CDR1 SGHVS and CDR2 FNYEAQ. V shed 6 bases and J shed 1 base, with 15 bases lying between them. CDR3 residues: CASRDLVNSQETQYF. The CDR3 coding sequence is TGTGCCAGCAGGGACCTCGTAAACAGCCAAGAGACCCAGTACTTC.

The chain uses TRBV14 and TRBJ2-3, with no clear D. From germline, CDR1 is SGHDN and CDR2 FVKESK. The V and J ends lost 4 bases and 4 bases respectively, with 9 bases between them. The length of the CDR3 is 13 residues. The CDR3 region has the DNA TGTGCCAGCAGCCCCGATCTAGCAGATACGCAGTATTTT. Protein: CASSPDLADTQYF.

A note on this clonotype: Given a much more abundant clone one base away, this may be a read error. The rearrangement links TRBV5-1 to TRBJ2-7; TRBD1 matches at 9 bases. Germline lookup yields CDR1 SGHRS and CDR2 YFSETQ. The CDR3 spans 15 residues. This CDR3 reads CTSSLWTGDQYEQYF. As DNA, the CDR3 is TGCACCAGCAGCCTATGGACAGGGGATCAATACGAGCAGTACTTC.

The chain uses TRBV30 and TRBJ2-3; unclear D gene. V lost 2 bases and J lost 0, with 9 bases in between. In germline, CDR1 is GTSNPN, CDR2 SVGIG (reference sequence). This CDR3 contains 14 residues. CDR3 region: CAWSLTTSTDTQYF. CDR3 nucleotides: TGTGCCTGGAGTTTAACGACTAGCACAGATACGCAGTATTTT.

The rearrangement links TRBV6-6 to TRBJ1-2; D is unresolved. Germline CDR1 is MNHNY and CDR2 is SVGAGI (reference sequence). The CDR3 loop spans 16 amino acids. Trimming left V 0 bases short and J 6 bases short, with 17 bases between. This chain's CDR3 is CASSYSGRLAADGYTF. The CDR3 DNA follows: TGTGCCAGCAGTTACTCAGGGCGCCTCGCGGCGGATGGCTACACCTTC.

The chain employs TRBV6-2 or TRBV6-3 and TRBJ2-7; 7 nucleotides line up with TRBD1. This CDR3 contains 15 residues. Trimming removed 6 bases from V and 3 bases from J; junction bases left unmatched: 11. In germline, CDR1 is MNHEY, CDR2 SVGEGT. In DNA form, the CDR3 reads TGTGCCAGCAGACCATCCGGGACAGCATACTACGAGCAGTACTTC. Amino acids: CASRPSGTAYYEQYF.

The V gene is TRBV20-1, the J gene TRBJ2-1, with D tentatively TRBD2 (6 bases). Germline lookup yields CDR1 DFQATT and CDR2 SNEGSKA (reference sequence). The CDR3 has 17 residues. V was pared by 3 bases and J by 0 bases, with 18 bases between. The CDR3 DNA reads TGCAGTGCTAGTGTGACTAGACCCCGGAGCTCCTACAATGAGCAGTTCTTC. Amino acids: CSASVTRPRSSYNEQFF.

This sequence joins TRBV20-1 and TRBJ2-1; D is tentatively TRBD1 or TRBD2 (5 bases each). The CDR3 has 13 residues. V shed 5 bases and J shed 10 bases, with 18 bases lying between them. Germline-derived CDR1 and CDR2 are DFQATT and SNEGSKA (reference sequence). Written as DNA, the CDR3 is TGCAGTGCTCTTGAGGATACTAGGGACGAGCAGTTCTTC. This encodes CSALEDTRDEQFF.

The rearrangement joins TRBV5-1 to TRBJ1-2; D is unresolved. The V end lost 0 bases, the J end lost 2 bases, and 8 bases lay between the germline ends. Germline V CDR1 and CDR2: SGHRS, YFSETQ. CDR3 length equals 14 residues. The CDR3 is CASSLVVGNYGYTF. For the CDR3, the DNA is TGCGCCAGCAGCTTGGTAGTGGGGAACTATGGCTACACCTTC.

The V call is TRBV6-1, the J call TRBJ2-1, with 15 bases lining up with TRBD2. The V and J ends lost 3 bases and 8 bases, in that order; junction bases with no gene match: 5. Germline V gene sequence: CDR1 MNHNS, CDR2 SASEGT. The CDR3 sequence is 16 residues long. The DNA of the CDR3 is TGTGCCAGCAGTGATAGGACTAGCGGGGGGGCCTATGAGCAGTTCTTC. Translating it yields CASSDRTSGGAYEQFF.

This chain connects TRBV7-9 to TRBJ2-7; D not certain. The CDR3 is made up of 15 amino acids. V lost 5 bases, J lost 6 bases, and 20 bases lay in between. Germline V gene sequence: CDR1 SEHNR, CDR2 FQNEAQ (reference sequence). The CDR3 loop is CASSRFATATAEQYF. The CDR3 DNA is TGTGCCAGCAGCCGGTTTGCGACTGCCACTGCCGAGCAGTACTTC.

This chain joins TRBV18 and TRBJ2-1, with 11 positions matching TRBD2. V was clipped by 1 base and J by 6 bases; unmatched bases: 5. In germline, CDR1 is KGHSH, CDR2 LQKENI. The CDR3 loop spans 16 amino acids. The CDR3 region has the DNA TGTGCCAGCTCACCACTTAGCGGGGGGGCTGGCAATGAGCAGTTCTTC. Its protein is CASSPLSGGAGNEQFF. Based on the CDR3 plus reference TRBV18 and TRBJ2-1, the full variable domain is NAGVMQNPRHLVRRRGQEARLRCSPMKGHSHVYWYRQLPEEGLKFMVYLQKENIIDESGMPKERFSAEFPKEGPSILRIQQVVRGDSAAYFCASSPLSGGAGNEQFFGPGTRLTVL.

Written as DNA, the CDR3 is TGCAGTGCTAGACAACCGGGACAGGGCTACGAGCAGTACTTC. It yields the protein CSARQPGQGYEQYF. The chain employs TRBV20-1 and TRBJ2-7, with 9 bases aligning to TRBD1. Germline V lookup: CDR1 DFQATT, CDR2 SNEGSKA (reference sequence). The V segment lost 2 bases and the J segment 3 bases; nucleotides outside the gene matches: 5. The CDR3 runs 14 residues.

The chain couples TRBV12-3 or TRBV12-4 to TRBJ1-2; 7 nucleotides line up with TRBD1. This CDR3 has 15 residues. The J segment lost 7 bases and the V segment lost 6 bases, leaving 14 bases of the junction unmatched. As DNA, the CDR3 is TGTGCCAGCAGCCAAACCAGACAGGGTCTTTCTGGCTACACCTTC. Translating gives CASSQTRQGLSGYTF.

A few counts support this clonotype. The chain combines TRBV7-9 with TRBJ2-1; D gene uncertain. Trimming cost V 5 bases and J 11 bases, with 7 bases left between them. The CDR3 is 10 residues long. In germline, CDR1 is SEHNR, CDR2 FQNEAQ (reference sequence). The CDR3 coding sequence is TGTGCCAGCAGCCCGGCAAAGCAGTTCTTC. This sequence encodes CASSPAKQFF.

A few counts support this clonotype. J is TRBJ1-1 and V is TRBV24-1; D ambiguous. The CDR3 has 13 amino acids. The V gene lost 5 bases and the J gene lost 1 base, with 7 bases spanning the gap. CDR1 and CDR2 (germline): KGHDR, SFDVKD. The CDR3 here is CATSGLGNTEAFF. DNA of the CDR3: TGTGCCACCAGTGGCCTGGGGAACACTGAAGCTTTCTTT.

CDR3 protein: CASSPSGPPTGELFF. The CDR3 DNA reads as TGTGCCAGCTCACCATCAGGGCCGCCCACCGGGGAGCTGTTTTTT. The chain has TRBV18 and TRBJ2-2; the D gene is possibly TRBD1 (5 bases). There are 15 residues in the CDR3. CDR1 is KGHSH and CDR2 is LQKENI in the germline V gene. Trimming removed 2 bases from V and 4 bases from J, with 11 bases in between.

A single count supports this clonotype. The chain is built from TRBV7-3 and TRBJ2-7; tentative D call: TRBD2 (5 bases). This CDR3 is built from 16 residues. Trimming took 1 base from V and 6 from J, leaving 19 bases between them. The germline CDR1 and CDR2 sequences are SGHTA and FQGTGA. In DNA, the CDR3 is TGTGCCAGCAGCTTAATACCGGACTCAATGAATAGCGAGCAGTACTTC. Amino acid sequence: CASSLIPDSMNSEQYF.

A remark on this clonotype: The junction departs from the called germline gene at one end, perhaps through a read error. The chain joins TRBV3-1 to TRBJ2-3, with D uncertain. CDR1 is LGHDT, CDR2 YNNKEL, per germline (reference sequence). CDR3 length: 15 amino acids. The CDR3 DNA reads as TGTGCCAGCAGCCAAGGGACCCGGGCGGCAGATACGCATTATTTT. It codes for CASSQGTRAADTHYF.

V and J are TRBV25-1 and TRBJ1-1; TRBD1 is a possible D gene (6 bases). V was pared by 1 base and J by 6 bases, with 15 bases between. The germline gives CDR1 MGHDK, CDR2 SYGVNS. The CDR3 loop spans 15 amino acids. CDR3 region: CASSEWAGVKAEAFF. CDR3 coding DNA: TGTGCCAGCAGTGAATGGGCAGGGGTGAAGGCTGAAGCTTTCTTT. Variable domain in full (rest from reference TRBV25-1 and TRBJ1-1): EADIYQTPRYLVIGTGKKITLECSQTMGHDKMYWYQQDPGMELHLIHYSYGVNSTEKGDLSSESTVSRIRTEHFPLTLESARPSHTSQYLCASSEWAGVKAEAFFGQGTRLTVV.

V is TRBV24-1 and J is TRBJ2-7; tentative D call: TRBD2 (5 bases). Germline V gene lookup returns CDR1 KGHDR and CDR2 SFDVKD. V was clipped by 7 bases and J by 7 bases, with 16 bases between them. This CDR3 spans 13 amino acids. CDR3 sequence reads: CATREKRVGEQYF. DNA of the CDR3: TGTGCCACCAGGGAGAAGAGGGTGGGGGAGCAGTACTTC.

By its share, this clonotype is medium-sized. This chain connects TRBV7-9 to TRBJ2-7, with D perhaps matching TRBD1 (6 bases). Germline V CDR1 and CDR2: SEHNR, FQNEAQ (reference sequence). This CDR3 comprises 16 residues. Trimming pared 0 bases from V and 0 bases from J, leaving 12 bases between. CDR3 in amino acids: CASSLAPGHLSYEQYF. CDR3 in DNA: TGTGCCAGCAGCTTAGCGCCGGGACACCTCTCCTACGAGCAGTACTTC. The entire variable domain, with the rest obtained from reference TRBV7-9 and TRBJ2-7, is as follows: DTGVSQNPRHKITKRGQNVTFRCDPISEHNRLYWYRQTLGQGPEFLTYFQNEAQLEKSRLLSDRFSAERPKGSFSTLEIQRTEQGDSAMYLCASSLAPGHLSYEQYFGPGTRLTVT.

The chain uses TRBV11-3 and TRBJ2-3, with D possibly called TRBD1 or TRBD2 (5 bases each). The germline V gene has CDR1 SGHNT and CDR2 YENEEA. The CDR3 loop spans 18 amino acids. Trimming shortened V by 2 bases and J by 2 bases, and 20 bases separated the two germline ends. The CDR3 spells CASSLRGVYATVTDTQYF. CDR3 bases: TGTGCCAGCAGCTTACGGGGCGTCTACGCAACTGTCACAGATACGCAGTATTTT.

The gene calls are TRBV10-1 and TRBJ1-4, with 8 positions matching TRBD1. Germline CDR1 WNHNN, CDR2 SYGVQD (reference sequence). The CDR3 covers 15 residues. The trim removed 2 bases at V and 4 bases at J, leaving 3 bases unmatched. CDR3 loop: CASSEGTGINEKLFF. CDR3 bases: TGCGCCAGCAGTGAGGGGACAGGAATTAATGAAAAACTGTTTTTT.

CDR3 residues: CAISDVRVIYNEQFF. In DNA form, the CDR3 reads TGTGCCATCAGTGATGTCAGGGTTATCTACAATGAGCAGTTCTTC. The rearrangement links TRBV10-3 to TRBJ2-1, with D perhaps matching TRBD1 (5 bases). Per germline, CDR1 ENHRY and CDR2 SYGVKD. This CDR3 contains 15 residues. V shed 3 bases and J shed 3 bases, with 12 bases lying between them.

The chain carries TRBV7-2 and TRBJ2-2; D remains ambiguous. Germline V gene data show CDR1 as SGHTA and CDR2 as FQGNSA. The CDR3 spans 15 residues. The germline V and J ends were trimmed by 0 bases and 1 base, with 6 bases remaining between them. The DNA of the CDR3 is TGTGCCAGCAGCTTAGCTCGGTGGAACACCGGGGAGCTGTTTTTT. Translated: CASSLARWNTGELFF.

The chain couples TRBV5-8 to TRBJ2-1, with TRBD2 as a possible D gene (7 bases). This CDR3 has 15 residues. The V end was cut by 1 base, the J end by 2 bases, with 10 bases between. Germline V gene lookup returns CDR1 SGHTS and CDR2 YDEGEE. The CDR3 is CASSLTGGAYNEQFF. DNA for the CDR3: TGTGCCAGCAGCTTGACGGGGGGCGCCTACAATGAGCAGTTCTTC.

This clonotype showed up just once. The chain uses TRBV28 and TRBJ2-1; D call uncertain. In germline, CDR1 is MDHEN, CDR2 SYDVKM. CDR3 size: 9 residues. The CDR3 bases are TGTGTTTTGAGGCGGAGCAAGTTCTTC. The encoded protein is CVLRRSKFF.